This TCR beta chain was identified during a study of blood T cells in healthy people across ages. Sample-barcoded 5' priming and a J-beta primer mix drove a second PCR of about 6 to 12 cycles. TCRdb reprocessed the 5' RACE reads with MiXCR, giving one entry per CDR3 protein. The sample shows 800,000 to 950,000 distinct CDR3 sequences, approximately 35% of them seen only once. Germline CDR1 and CDR2: SQVTM and ANQGSEA. The CDR3 totals 15 residues. With 0 bases removed from V and 2 bases from J, the gap between germline ends came to 13 bases. Every sample yielded at least 6 million isolated PBMCs. This clonotype was obtained from a man younger than 35 in good health. The sample comprised blood. J is TRBJ1-1 and V is TRBV29-1; no firm D call. The CDR3, as DNA: TGCAGCGTTGAAGATCTACGGGGTGGAAACACTGAAGCTTTCTTT. Its protein is CSVEDLRGGNTEAFF.